This T cell receptor (beta chain) derives from a study of Ad26.COV2.S vaccination and SARS-CoV-2 variants. As for treatment: roughly 18 received Ad26.COV2.S at low or high dose, single or two shots; several received placebo; per-sample allocation not given. Samples came from day 63 after the first vaccine or placebo injection. Assay used: immunoSEQ multiplex PCR; TCRdb lists only in-frame clones, some missing. The table lists 350,000 to 500,000 clones, roughly 90% of them singletons. Per germline, CDR1 MNHEY and CDR2 SMNVEV (reference sequence). This CDR3 comprises 14 residues. V lost 5 bases and J 0 bases, leaving 8 bases between the germline ends.

V usage is TRBV27 and J usage is TRBJ1-5; unclear D gene. Sequences were derived from peripheral blood, sampled in a trial of Ad26.COV2.S vaccine versus placebo. The TCR originated in a person between 18 and 65 years old who received the Ad26.COV2.S COVID-19 vaccine or a placebo. The CDR3 region is CASSLLGSNQPQHF. The CDR3 DNA is TGTGCCAGCAGTCTTCTCGGTAGCAATCAGCCCCAGCATTTT.